The clone carrying this T cell receptor (beta chain) occurred a few times. This specimen comes from a study of T cells in Graves' hyperthyroidism and ophthalmopathy. Each 10 ml fresh peripheral blood draw supplied the PBMCs. V was cut by 0 bases and J by 4 bases, with 12 bases left in between. The CDR3 runs to 16 residues. Germline lookup yields CDR1 MGHRA and CDR2 YSYEKL. RNA transcripts served as the template for amplifying TCR beta CDR3 regions. Researchers ran a first-round RT-PCR on the TCR CDR3 using the HTBI primer set. From the multiplex PCR reads, TCRdb called clonotypes with MiXCR, one entry per CDR3 protein. The data show about 700,000 distinct CDR3 sequences, with 12% to 15% seen just once and 10% held by the top ten.

Sequenced sample: blood. The chain links TRBV4-1 to TRBJ1-4, with D perhaps matching TRBD1 (6 bases). The clonotype originates from a woman aged 18-29 years with Graves' hyperthyroidism. This CDR3 is CASSQDGAGVNEKLFF. In nucleotides, the CDR3 is TGCGCCAGCAGCCAAGATGGGGCAGGGGTTAATGAAAAACTGTTTTTT.